This TCR beta chain originates from a study of cytomegalovirus exposure and HLA in healthy donors. Primers: 60 Vbeta forward and 13 Jbeta reverse. The protocol was immunoSEQ multiplex PCR, while the TCRdb copy is restricted to in-frame clones and leaves out a portion. This sample carries approximately 180,000 clones, under 85% of them seen once, and the ten largest clones take 2.5%. Trimming removed 4 bases from V and 3 bases from J, with 10 bases in between. CDR3 length: 13 residues. Per the germline V gene, CDR1 is SEHNR and CDR2 is FQNEAQ (reference sequence). The sequencing input was PBMCs. The chain is built from TRBV7-9 and TRBJ2-7, with D perhaps TRBD2 (5 bases). This sequence originates from a human donor in good health. CDR3 residues: CASSSGVRYEQYF. The CDR3 DNA reads as TGTGCCAGCAGCTCCGGGGTCCGCTACGAGCAGTACTTC.